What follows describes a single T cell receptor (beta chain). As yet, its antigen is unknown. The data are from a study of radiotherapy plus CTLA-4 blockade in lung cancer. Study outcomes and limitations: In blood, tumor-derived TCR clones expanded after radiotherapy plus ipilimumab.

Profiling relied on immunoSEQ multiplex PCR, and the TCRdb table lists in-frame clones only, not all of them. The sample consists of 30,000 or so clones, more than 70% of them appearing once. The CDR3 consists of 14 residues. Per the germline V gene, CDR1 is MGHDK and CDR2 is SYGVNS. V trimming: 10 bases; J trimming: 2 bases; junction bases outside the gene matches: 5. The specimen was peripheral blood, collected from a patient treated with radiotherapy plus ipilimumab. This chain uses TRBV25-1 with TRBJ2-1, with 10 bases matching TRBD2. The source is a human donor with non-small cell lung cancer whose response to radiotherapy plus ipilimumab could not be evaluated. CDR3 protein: CATEREGPYNEQFF. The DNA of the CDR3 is TGTGCCACGGAGCGGGAGGGCCCCTACAATGAGCAGTTCTTC.